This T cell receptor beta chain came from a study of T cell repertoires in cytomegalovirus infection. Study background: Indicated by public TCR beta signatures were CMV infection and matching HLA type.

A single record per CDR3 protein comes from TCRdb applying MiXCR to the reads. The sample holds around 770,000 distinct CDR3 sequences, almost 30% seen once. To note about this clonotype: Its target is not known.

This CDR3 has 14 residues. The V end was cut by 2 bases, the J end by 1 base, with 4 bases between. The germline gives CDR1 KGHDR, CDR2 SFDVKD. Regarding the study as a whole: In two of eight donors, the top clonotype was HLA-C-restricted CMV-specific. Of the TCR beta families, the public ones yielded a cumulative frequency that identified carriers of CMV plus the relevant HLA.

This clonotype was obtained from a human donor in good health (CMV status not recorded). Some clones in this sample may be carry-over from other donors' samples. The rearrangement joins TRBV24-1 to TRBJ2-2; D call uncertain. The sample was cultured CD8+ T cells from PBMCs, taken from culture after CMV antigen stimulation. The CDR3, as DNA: TGTGCCACCAGTGATTGGAGGAACACCGGGGAGCTGTTTTTT. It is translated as CATSDWRNTGELFF.